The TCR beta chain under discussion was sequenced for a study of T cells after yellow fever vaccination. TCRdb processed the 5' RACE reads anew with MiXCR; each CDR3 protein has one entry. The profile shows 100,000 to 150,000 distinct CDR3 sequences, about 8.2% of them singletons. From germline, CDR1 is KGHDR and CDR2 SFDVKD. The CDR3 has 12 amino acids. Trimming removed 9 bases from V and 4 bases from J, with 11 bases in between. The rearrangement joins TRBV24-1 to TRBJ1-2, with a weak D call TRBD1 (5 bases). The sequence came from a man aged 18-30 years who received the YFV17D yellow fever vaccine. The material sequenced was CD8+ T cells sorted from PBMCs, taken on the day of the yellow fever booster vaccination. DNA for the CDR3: TGTGCCACCCGCGGGGCAGGCTATGGCTACACCTTC. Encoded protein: CATRGAGYGYTF.